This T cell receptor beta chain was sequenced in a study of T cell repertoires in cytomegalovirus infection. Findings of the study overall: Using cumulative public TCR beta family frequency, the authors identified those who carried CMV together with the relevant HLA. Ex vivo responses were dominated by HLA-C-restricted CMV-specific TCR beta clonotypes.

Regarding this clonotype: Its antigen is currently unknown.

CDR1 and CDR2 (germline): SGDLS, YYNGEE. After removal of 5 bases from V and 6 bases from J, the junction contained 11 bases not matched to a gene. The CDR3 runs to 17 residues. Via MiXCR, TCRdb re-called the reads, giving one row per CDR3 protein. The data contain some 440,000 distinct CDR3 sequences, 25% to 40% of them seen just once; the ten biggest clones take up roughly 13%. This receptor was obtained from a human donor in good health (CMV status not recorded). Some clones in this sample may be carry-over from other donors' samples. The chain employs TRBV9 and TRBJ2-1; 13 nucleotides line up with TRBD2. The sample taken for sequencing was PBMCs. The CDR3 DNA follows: TGTGCCAGCAGTTTCACTAGCGGGGGGGCGACGGGCAATGAGCAGTTCTTC. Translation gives CASSFTSGGATGNEQFF.